This T cell receptor beta chain was observed in a study of CD8 T cells in Susac syndrome (dated by TCRdb to between 2018 and 2020). For the study in its entirety: Repertoire sequencing was used to test whether CD8+ T cell activation and differentiation in Susac syndrome was antigen driven.

What the research found in general, with its limitations: The TCR sequencing and HLA analysis was acknowledged to have included a relatively small number of individuals.

Peripheral blood CD8+ and CD4+ T cells from healthy donors, Susac syndrome patients and multiple sclerosis patients were profiled by high-throughput TCR beta sequencing. Healthy donors were age- and sex-matched controls. Bulk CD8+ and CD4+ T cells were purified by magnetic negative isolation, whereas CD8+ TEMRA cells were enriched by FACS. Blood was drawn into EDTA tubes, processed within 24 hours, and PBMCs were isolated by density gradient centrifugation. PBMCs intended for TCR sequencing were frozen in liquid nitrogen and were later thawed in a 37 degrees C water bath. The sorted or isolated CD4+, CD8+ and CD8+ TEMRA cells reached a purity of at least 90%. V loses 4 bases at its end and J loses 4 bases; junction bases beyond the gene matches: 6. Counted from cysteine to phenylalanine, this CDR3 has 15 amino acids. This entry keeps only the CDR3 DNA: 45 bases, framed from base 1. CDR1 and CDR2, per the germline V gene, are SGHTA and FQGTGA.

With respect to this clonotype: Its antigen has not been determined. There are no base qualities to consult, and no much larger clone falls within one base.

RNA was extracted using the RNeasy kit, and roughly 0.45 to 1 microgram was reverse transcribed with random hexamers. The immunoSEQ multiplex PCR assay, which covers 54 Vbeta and 13 Jbeta segments, was used to amplify TCR beta CDR3 regions. Bias from PCR amplification was corrected by using a synthetic template baseline for primer optimization and for computational correction. On the study's bioinformatics: Only productive sequences were kept, with reads annotated to V, D and J genes according to IMGT and analyzed in immunoSEQ Analyzer. Clonality was computed as one minus Shannon entropy normalized by log2 of the number of productive unique sequences. Public and private clones were assessed among the 100 most prevalent clones of each patient and control. Clones were defined as Susac-specific if absent from the healthy and MS cohorts, from 1052 published viral clones and from other ImmuneACCESS disease sequences. In TCRdb, the public reads were trimmed at Q25 with fastp and aligned with MiXCR, with productive beta chains retained. Rows are combined by CDR3 protein, so each entry shows the most common genes and DNA. For this entry, the V and J calls and clone size follow TCRdb and not the study's own pipeline. This sample is represented by about 120,000 distinct CDR3 sequences; roughly 94% of them were singletons. Of the sample, about 0.089% falls within the top ten clones.

The specimen sequenced was CD4+ T cells from PBMCs. The V and J segments used are TRBV7-3 and TRBJ2-2; TRBD2 aligns with 7 central bases. This clonotype originated in a human donor in good health. Here is the DNA: TGTGCCAGCAGCTCCGGGGGGATCGGCACCGGGGAGCTGTTTTTT. Its protein product is CASSSGGIGTGELFF.